This TCR beta chain was identified during a study of quantifying T cell responses using KT2 cells. Study-wide background: Reverse transcription used primers in the TCR alpha and beta constant regions.

With 0 bases removed from V and 4 bases from J, the gap between germline ends came to 9 bases. The CDR3 sequence is 14 residues long. From germline, CDR1 is LGHDT and CDR2 YNNKEL (reference sequence). Unfractionated PBMC were spiked with known numbers of KT2 clone cells. Fixed numbers of PBMC received varying amounts of KT2 cells. Points on this clonotype: Its antigen is currently unknown.

Broader study findings: Detection of KT2 sequences held at the lowest tested level, about one cell per 100,000 PBMC.

An oligo carrying a UMI was ligated to the cDNA 3' end. The first PCR ran 4 to 5 cycles with an equimolar RC1.1 and RC1.2 beta primer mix. Separate processing of TCR alpha and beta chains began at the second PCR. TCRdb re-derived calls from the UMI-ligation and nested PCR reads in MiXCR, one entry per CDR3 protein. The sample carries some 34,000 distinct CDR3 sequences, 10% recorded once. What was sequenced was PBMCs spiked with cells of the T cell clone KT2. The TCR comes from a human donor. V and J are TRBV3-1 and TRBJ1-1; no reliable D call. CDR3 sequence: CASSQEWDATEAFF. In nucleotides, the CDR3 is TGTGCCAGCAGCCAAGAATGGGATGCCACTGAAGCTTTCTTT.